This T cell receptor beta chain was sequenced in a study of T-cell memory formation after mild COVID-19. Study-wide background: The study found TCR clusters largely donor specific. Study-wide results and caveats: Mainly CM and EM harbored the contracting CD4+ clones; mainly EMRA harbored the CD8+ ones. In second-wave clones peaking day 37, SARS-CoV-2 specificity remained unconfirmed.

The junction had 4 bases not matched to a gene; V was cut back by 2 bases and J by 5 bases. Germline lookup yields CDR1 SGDLS and CDR2 YYNGEE. CDR3 length: 14 residues. Each CDR3 protein is one row after TCRdb ran MiXCR on the 5' RACE reads. This sample has around 310,000 distinct CDR3 sequences, with 20% to 25% found just once. This clonotype was counted between two and nine times. Antigen specificity is unknown. This rearrangement joins TRBV9 to TRBJ2-5, with 9 bases that match TRBD2. This TCR was sampled from a man aged 18 to 35 who had mild COVID-19 (a few samples of this study predate the infection). Cell type and time point are not known. The sample consisted of PBMCs or a T cell subset sorted from them (not recorded which). CDR3 sequence reads: CASSVTSGGETQYF. CDR3 nucleotides: TGTGCCAGCAGCGTGACTAGCGGAGGGGAGACCCAGTACTTC.